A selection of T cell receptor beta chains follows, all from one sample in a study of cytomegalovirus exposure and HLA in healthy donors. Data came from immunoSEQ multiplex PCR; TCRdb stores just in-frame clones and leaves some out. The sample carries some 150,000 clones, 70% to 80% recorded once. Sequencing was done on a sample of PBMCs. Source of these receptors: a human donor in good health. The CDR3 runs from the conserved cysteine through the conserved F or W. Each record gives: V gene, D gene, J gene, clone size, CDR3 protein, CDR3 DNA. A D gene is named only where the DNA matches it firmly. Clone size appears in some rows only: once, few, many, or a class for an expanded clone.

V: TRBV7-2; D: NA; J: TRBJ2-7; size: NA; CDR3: CASSSFRDVREQYF; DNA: TGTGCCAGCAGCTCCTTTAGAGATGTCCGCGAGCAGTACTTC
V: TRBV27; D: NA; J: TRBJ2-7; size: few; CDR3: CASSLGLNTYEQYF; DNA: TGTGCCAGCAGTTTAGGGCTGAACACCTACGAGCAGTACTTC
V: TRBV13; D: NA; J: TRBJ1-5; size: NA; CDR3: CASSLGYASQPQHF; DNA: TGTGCCAGCAGCTTAGGCTACGCAAGTCAGCCCCAGCATTTT
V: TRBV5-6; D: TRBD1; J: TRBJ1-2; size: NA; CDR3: CASSLEGQGYYGYTF; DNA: TGTGCCAGCAGCTTGGAAGGACAGGGATACTATGGCTACACCTTC
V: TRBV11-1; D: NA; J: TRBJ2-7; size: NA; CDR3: CASSLTQEGGYEQYF; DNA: TGTGCCAGCAGCTTAACCCAGGAAGGGGGCTACGAGCAGTACTTC
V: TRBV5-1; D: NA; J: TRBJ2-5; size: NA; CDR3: CASSLASPSETQYF; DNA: TGCGCCAGCAGCTTGGCCAGTCCCTCAGAGACCCAGTACTTC
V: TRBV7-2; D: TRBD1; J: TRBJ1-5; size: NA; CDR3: CASSPPGQGYDQPQHF; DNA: TGTGCCAGCAGCCCCCCGGGACAGGGTTACGATCAGCCCCAGCATTTT
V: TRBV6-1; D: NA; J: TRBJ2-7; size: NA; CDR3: CASRGANSRVHEQYF; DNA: TGTGCCAGCAGAGGGGCCAATTCCAGGGTCCACGAGCAGTACTTC
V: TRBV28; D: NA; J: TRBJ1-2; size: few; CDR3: CASSLFQGYGYTF; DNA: TGTGCCAGCAGTTTATTTCAGGGGTATGGCTACACCTTC
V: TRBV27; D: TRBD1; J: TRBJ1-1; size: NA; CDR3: CASTPGQGNTEAFF; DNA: TGTGCCAGTACCCCGGGACAGGGGAACACTGAAGCTTTCTTT
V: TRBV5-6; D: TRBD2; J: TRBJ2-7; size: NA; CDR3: CASSLASGGNYEQYF; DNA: TGTGCCAGCAGCCTTGCGTCGGGGGGGAACTACGAGCAGTACTTC
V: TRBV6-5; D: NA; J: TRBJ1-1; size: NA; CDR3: CASSYTTGRLEAFF; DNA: TGTGCCAGCAGTTACACTACAGGGCGCCTTGAAGCTTTCTTT
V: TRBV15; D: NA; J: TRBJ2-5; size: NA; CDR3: CATSQRLGRETQYF; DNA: TGTGCCACCAGTCAGAGATTGGGCCGGGAGACCCAGTACTTC
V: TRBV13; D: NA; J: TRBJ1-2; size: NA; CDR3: CASSLVGVGYTF; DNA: TGTGCCAGCAGCTTAGTGGGAGTTGGCTACACCTTC
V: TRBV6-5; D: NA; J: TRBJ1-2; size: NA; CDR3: CASSRQANYGYTF; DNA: TGTGCCAGCAGCCGACAGGCTAACTATGGCTACACCTTC
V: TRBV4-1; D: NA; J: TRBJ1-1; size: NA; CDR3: CASSQSTRVPEAFF; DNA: TGCGCCAGCAGCCAAAGCACACGGGTTCCTGAAGCTTTCTTT
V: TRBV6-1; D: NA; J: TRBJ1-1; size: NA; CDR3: CASSDFRQINTEAFF; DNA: TGTGCCAGCAGTGATTTCCGACAGATAAACACTGAAGCTTTCTTT
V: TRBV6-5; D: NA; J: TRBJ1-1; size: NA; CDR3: CASSRQLPDTEAFF; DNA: TGTGCCAGCAGTCGACAGTTGCCGGACACTGAAGCTTTCTTT
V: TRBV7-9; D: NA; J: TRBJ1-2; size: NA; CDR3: CASSLTGDYGYTF; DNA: TGTGCCAGCAGCTTGACAGGCGACTATGGCTACACCTTC
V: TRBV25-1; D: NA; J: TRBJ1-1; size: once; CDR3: CASSEQGSTEAFF; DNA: TGTGCCAGCAGTGAACAGGGGTCGACTGAAGCTTTCTTT
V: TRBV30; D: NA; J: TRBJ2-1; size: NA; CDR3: CACQGGEQFF; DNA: TGTGCCTGTCAAGGGGGTGAGCAGTTCTTC
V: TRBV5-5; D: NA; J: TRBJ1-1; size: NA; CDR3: CASSLGGGGTEAFF; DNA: TGTGCCAGCAGCTTGGGAGGGGGTGGCACTGAAGCTTTCTTT
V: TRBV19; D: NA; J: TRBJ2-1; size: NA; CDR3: CASSPGTRYNEQFF; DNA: TGTGCCAGTAGTCCCGGGACAAGATACAATGAGCAGTTCTTC
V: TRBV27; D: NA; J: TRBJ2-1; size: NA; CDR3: CASSFTGYGYNEQFF; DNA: TGTGCCAGCAGTTTTACAGGGTACGGGTACAATGAGCAGTTCTTC
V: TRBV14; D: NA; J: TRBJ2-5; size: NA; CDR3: CASSQGGAQYF; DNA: TGTGCCAGCAGCCAAGGGGGGGCCCAGTACTTC
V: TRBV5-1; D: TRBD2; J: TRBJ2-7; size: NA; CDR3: CASSSGLAGVQYF; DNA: TGCGCCAGCAGCTCCGGACTAGCGGGGGTGCAGTACTTC
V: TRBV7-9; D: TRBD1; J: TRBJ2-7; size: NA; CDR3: CASSSTGASRGWQYF; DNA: TGTGCCAGCAGCTCGACAGGGGCCAGTAGGGGATGGCAGTACTTC
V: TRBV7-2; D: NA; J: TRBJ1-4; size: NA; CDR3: CASSQGSTNEKLFF; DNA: TGTGCCAGCAGCCAGGGGTCAACTAATGAAAAACTGTTTTTT
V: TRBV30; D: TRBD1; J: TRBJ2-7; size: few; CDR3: CAWSQRDRGTYEQYF; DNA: TGTGCCTGGAGTCAACGGGACAGGGGAACCTACGAGCAGTACTTC
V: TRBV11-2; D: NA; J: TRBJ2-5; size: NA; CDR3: CASSLGHQETQYF; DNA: TGTGCCAGCAGCTTGGGGCACCAAGAGACCCAGTACTTC
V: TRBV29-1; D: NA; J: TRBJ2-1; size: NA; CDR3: CSVVGGGGYNEQFF; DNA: TGCAGCGTTGTGGGGGGAGGAGGATACAATGAGCAGTTCTTC
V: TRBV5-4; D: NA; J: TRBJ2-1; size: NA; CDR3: CASSLVGGSSYNEQFF; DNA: TGTGCCAGCAGCTTGGTAGGGGGTAGCTCCTACAATGAGCAGTTCTTC
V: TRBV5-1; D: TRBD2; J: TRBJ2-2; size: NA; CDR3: CASSSELAGGGTGELFF; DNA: TGCGCCAGCAGCTCTGAACTAGCGGGAGGGGGCACCGGGGAGCTGTTTTTT
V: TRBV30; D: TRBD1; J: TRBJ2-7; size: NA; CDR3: CAWSVMGQEQYF; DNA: TGTGCCTGGAGTGTAATGGGACAGGAGCAGTACTTC
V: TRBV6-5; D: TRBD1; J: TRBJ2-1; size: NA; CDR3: CASSYSQGSSYNEQFF; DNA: TGTGCCAGCAGTTACTCACAGGGGTCCTCCTACAATGAGCAGTTCTTC
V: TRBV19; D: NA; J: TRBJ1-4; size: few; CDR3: CASRIRSEKLFF; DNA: TGTGCCAGTAGGATCAGATCTGAAAAACTGTTTTTT
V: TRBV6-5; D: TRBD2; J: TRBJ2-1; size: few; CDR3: CASRLAGGTNEQFF; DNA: TGTGCCAGCAGGCTAGCGGGGGGAACTAATGAGCAGTTCTTC
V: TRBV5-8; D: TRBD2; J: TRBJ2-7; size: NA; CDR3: CASSPGSLAGGSGEQYF; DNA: TGTGCCAGCAGCCCAGGGTCTCTGGCGGGGGGTTCAGGCGAGCAGTACTTC
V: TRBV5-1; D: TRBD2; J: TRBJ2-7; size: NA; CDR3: CASSLDLAGGYEQYF; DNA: TGCGCCAGCAGCTTGGATCTAGCGGGAGGCTACGAGCAGTACTTC
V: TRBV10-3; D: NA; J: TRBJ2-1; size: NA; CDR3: CAIRAPSYNEQFF; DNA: TGTGCCATCAGGGCTCCTAGCTACAATGAGCAGTTCTTC
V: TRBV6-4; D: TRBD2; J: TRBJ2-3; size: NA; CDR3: CASSDPFGGGRTDTQYF; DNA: TGTGCCAGCAGTGACCCCTTTGGCGGGGGGCGCACAGATACGCAGTATTTT
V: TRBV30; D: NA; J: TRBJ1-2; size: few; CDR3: CASDGYTF; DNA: TGTGCCTCAGATGGCTACACCTTC
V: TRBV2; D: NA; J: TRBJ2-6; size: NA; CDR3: CASSPDIVANVLTF; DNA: TGTGCCAGCAGTCCGGACATAGTGGCCAACGTCCTGACTTTC
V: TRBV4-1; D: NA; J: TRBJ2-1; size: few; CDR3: CASSDRSEQFF; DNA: TGCGCCAGCAGCGACCGGAGTGAGCAGTTCTTC
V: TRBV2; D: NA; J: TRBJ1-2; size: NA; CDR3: CASSSQGSATNYGYTF; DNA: TGTGCCAGCAGCTCTCAGGGGTCGGCCACTAACTATGGCTACACCTTC
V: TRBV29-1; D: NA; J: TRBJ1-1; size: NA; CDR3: CSVVTGNLNTEAFF; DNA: TGCAGCGTTGTAACAGGCAACTTGAACACTGAAGCTTTCTTT
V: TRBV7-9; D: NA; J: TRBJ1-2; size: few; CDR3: CASSIDTVPDYGYTF; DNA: TGTGCCAGCAGCATTGACACCGTACCGGACTATGGCTACACCTTC
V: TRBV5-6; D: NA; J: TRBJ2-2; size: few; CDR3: CASSLVVGLLTGELFF; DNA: TGTGCCAGCAGCTTGGTGGTGGGGCTCCTTACCGGGGAGCTGTTTTTT
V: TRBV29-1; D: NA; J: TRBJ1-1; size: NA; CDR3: CSVLPDRMTEAFF; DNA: TGCAGCGTTCTCCCGGACAGAATGACTGAAGCTTTCTTT
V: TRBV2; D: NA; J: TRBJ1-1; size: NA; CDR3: CASRYRNSTGALEAFF; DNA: TGTGCCAGCAGATACCGAAACTCTACAGGCGCCCTGGAAGCTTTCTTT
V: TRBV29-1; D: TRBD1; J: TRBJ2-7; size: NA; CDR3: CSVERVGQGRSYEQYF; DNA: TGCAGCGTTGAAAGGGTCGGACAGGGTCGGTCCTACGAGCAGTACTTC
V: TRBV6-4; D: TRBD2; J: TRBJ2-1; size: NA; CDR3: CASSVLAGGWGDEQFF; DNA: TGTGCCAGCAGTGTACTAGCGGGAGGCTGGGGCGATGAGCAGTTCTTC
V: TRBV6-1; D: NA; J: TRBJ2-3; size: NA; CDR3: CASSEASHRLVLSDTQYF; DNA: TGTGCCAGCAGTGAAGCGTCGCACCGCCTCGTGCTATCAGATACGCAGTATTTT
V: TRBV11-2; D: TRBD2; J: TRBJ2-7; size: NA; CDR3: CASSSELTSGKYEQYF; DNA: TGTGCCAGCAGTTCCGAATTAACTAGCGGGAAATACGAGCAGTACTTC
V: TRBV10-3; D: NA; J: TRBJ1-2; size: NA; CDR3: CAIRRQQTNYGYTF; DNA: TGTGCCATCAGAAGACAGCAAACTAACTATGGCTACACCTTC